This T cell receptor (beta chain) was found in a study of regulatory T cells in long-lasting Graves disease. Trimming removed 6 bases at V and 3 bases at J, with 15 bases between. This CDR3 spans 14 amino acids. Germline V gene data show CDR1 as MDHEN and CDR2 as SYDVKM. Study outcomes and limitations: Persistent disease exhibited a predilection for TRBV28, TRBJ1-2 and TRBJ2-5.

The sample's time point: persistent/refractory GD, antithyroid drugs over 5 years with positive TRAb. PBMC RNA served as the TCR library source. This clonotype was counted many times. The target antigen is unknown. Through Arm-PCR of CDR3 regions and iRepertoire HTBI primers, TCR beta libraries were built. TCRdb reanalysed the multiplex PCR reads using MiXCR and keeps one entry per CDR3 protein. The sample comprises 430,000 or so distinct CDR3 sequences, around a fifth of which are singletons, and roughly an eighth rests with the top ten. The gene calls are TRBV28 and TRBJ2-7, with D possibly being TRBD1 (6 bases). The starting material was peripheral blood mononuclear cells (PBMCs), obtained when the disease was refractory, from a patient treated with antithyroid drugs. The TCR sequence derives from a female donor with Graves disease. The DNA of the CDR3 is TGTGCCAGCAGGGGACCGGGACATAACTACGAGCAGTACTTC. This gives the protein CASRGPGHNYEQYF.